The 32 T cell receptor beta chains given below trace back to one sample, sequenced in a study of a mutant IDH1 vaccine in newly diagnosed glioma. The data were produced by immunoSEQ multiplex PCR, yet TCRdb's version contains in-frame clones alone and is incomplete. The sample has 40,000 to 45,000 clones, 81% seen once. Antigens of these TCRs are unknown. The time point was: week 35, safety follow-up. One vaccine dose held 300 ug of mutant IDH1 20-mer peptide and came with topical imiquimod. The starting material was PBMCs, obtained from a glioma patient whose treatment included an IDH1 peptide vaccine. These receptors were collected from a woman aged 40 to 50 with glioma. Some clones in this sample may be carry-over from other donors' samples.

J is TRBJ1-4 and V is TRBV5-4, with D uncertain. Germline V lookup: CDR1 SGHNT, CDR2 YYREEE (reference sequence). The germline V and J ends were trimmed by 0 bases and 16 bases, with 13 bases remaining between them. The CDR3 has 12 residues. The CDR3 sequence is CASSLEGLVPFF. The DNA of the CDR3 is TGTGCCAGCAGCTTGGAAGGGCTTGTACCGTTTTTT.

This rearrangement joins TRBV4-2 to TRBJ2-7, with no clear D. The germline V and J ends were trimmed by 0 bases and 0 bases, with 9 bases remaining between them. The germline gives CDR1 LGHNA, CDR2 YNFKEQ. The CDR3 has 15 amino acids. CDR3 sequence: CASSQDHSSSYEQYF. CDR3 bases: TGTGCCAGCAGCCAAGATCACAGCAGCTCCTACGAGCAGTACTTC.

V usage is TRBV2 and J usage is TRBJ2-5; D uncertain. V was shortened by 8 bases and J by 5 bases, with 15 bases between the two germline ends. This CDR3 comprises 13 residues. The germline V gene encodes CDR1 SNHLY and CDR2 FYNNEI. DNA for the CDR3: TGTGCCAGCCTGGACCTCCTGGGGGAGACCCAGTACTTC. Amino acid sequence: CASLDLLGETQYF. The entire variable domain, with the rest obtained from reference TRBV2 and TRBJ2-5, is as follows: EPEVTQTPSHQVTQMGQEVILRCVPISNHLYFYWYRQILGQKVEFLVSFYNNEISEKSEIFDDQFSVERPDGSNFTLKIRSTKLEDSAMYFCASLDLLGETQYFGPGTRLLVL.

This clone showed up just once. The CDR3: CAISGPPSNQPQHF. The CDR3 DNA follows: TGTGCCATTAGTGGACCACCTAGCAATCAGCCCCAGCATTTT. The V and J genes are TRBV28 and TRBJ1-5; D is uncertain. CDR1 and CDR2 from the germline V gene are MDHEN and SYDVKM. This CDR3 contains 14 residues. V lost 10 bases and J 0 bases, leaving 13 bases between the germline ends.

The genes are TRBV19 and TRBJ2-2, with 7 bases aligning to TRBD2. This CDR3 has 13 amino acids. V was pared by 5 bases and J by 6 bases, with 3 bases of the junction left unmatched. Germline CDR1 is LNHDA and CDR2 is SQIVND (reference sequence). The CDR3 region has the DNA TGTGCCAGTAGTTTGGGGAGGGCCGGGGAGCTGTTTTTT. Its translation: CASSLGRAGELFF.

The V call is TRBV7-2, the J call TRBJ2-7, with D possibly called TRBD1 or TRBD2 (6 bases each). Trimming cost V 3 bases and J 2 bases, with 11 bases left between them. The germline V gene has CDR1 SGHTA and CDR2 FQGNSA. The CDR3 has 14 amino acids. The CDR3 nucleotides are TGTGCCAGCAGCTTCACGGGGGCGGCCTACGAGCAGTACTTC. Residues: CASSFTGAAYEQYF.

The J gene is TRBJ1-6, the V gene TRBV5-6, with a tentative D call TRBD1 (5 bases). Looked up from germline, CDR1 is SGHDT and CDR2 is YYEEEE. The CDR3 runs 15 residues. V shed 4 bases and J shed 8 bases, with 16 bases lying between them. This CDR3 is CASSISPGRDSPLHF. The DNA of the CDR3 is TGTGCCAGCAGCATCTCACCGGGCAGGGATTCACCCCTCCACTTT.

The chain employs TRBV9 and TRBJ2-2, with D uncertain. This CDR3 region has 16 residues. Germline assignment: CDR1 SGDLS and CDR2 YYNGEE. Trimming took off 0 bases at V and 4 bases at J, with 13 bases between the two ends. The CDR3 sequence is CASSVGIRGGTGELFF. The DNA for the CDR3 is TGTGCCAGCAGCGTAGGTATTCGCGGTGGCACCGGGGAGCTGTTTTTT.

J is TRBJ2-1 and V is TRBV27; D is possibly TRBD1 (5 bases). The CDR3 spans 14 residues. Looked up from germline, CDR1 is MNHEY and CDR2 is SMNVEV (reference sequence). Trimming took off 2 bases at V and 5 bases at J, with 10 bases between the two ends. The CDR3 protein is CASSLATENNEQFF. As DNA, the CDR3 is TGTGCCAGCAGTTTAGCGACAGAGAACAATGAGCAGTTCTTC.

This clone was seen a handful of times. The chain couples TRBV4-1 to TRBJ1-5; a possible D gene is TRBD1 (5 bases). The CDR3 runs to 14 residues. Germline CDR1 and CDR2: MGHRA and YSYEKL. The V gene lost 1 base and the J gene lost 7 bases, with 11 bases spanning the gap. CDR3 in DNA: TGCGCCAGCAGCCAAGGGCAGGGAGGCCAGCCCCAGCATTTT. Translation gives CASSQGQGGQPQHF.

This chain's CDR3 is CASNPRVGGNEEQFF. As DNA, the CDR3 is TGCGCCAGCAACCCTCGGGTTGGGGGAAATGAGGAGCAGTTCTTC. This chain connects TRBV5-1 to TRBJ2-1; D tentatively reads TRBD1 or TRBD2 (5 bases each). The CDR3 extends over 15 amino acids. Germline CDR1 is SGHRS and CDR2 is YFSETQ. Trimming removed 6 bases from V and 10 bases from J, with 23 bases in between.

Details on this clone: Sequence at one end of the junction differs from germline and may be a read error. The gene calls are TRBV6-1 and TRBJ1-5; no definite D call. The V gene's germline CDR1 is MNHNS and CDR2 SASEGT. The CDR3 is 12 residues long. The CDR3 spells CASSARPGADCF. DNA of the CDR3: TGTGCCAGCAGTGCAAGACCAGGCGCCGATTGTTTT.

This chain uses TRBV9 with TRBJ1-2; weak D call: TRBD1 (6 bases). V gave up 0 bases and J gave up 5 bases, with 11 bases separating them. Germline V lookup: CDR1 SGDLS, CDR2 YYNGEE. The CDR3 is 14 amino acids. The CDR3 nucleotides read TGTGCCAGCAGCGTAGTAGCCAGGGGATATGGCTACACCTTC. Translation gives CASSVVARGYGYTF.

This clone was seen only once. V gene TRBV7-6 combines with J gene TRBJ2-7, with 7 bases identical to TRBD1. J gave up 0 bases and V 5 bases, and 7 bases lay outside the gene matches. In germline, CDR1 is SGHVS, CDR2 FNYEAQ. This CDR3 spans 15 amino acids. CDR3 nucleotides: TGTGCCAGCAGCACCCCGGGACAGTTCTCCTACGAGCAGTACTTC. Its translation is CASSTPGQFSYEQYF.

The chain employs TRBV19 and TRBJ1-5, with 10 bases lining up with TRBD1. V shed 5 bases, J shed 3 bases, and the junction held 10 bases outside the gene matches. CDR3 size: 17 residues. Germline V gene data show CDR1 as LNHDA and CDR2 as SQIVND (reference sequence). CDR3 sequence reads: CASSGGTGAVDNQPQHF. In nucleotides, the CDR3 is TGTGCCAGTAGTGGAGGGACAGGGGCAGTCGACAATCAGCCCCAGCATTTT.

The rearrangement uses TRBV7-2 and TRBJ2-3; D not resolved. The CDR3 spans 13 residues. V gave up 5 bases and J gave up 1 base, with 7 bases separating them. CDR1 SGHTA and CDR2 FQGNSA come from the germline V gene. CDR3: CASSQTRTDTQYF. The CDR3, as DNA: TGTGCCAGCAGCCAGACTCGCACAGATACGCAGTATTTT.

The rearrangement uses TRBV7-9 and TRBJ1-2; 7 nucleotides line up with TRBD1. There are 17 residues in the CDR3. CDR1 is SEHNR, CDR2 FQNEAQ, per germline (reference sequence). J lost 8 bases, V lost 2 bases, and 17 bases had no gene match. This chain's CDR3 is CASSLTAGGITELGYTF. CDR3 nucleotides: TGTGCCAGCAGCTTAACAGCAGGGGGGATTACTGAGTTGGGCTACACCTTC. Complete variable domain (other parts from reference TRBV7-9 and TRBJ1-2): DTGVSQNPRHKITKRGQNVTFRCDPISEHNRLYWYRQTLGQGPEFLTYFQNEAQLEKSRLLSDRFSAERPKGSFSTLEIQRTEQGDSAMYLCASSLTAGGITELGYTFGSGTRLTVV.

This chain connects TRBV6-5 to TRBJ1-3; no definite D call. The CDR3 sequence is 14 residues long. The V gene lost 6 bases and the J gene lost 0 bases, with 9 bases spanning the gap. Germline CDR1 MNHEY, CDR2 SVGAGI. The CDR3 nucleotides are TGTGCCAGCAGCATTTCCGACTCTGGAAACACCATATATTTT. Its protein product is CASSISDSGNTIYF.

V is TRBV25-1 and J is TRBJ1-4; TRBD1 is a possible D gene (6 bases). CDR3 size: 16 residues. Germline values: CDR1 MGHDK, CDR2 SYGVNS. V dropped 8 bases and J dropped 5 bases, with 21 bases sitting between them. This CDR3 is CASSTPGTTNNEKLFF. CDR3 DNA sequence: TGTGCCAGCTCAACTCCCGGGACAACAAACAATGAAAAACTGTTTTTT.

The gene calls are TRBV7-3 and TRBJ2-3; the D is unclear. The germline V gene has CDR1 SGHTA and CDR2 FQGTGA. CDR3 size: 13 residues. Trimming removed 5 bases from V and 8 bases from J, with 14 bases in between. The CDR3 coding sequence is TGTGCCAGCAGCACCGACTCTTACGGTACGCAGTATTTT. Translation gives CASSTDSYGTQYF.

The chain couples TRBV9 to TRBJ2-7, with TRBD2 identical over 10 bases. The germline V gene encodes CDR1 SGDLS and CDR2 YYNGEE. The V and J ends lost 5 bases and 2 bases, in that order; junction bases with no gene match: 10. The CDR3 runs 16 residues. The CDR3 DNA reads TGTGCCAGCAGTACCCATCTAGCGGGAGCCCCCTACGAGCAGTACTTC. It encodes CASSTHLAGAPYEQYF.

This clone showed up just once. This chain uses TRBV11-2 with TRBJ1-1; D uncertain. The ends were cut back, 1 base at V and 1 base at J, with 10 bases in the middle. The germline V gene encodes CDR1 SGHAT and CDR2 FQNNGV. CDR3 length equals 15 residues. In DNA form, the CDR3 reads TGTGCCAGCAGCTTAGCGCGCCTCTCGAACACTGAAGCTTTCTTT. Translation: CASSLARLSNTEAFF.

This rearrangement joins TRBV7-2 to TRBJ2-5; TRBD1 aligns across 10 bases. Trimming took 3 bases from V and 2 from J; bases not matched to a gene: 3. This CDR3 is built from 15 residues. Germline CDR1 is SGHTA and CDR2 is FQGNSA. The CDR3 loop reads CASSLGQGRQETQYF. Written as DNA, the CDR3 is TGTGCCAGCAGCTTGGGACAGGGGAGGCAAGAGACCCAGTACTTC.

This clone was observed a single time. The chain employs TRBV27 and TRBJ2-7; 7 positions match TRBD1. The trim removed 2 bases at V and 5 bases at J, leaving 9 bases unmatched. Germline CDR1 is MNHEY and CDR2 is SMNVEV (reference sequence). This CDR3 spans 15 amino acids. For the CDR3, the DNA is TGTGCCAGCAGTTTAATCCAGGGGGTTCCCCACGAGCAGTACTTC. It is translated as CASSLIQGVPHEQYF.

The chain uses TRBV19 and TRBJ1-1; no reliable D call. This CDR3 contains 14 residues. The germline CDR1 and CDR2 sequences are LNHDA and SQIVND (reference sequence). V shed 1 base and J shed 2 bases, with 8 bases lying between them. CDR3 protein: CASSIVRLNTEAFF. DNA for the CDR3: TGTGCCAGTAGTATAGTACGGCTTAACACTGAAGCTTTCTTT.

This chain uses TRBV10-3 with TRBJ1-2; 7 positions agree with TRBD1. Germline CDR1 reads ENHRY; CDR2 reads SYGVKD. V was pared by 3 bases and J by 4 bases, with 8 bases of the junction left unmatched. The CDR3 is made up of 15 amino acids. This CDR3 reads CAISEQGTKSYGYTF. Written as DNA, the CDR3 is TGTGCCATCAGTGAACAGGGGACGAAGTCCTATGGCTACACCTTC.

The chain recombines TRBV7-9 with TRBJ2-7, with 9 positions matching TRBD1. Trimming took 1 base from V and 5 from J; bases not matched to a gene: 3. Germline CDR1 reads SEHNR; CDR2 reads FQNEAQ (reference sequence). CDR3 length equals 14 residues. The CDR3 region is CASSLGTGVDEQYF. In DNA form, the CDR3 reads TGTGCCAGCAGCTTAGGGACAGGGGTGGACGAGCAGTACTTC.

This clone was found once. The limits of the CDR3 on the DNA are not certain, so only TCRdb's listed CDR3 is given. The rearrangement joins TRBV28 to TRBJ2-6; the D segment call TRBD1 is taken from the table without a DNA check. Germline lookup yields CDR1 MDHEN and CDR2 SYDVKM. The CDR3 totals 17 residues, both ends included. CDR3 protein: CASRGGTGTFGANVLTF.

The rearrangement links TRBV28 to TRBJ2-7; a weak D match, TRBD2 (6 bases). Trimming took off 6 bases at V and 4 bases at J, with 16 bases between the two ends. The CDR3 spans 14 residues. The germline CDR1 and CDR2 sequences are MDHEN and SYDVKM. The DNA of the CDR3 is TGTGCCAGCAGACCGGCGGGACCCGGGTACGAGCAGTACTTC. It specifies CASRPAGPGYEQYF.

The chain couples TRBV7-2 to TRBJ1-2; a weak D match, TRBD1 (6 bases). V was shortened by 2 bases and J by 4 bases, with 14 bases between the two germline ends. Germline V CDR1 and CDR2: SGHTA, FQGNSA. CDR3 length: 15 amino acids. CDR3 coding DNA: TGTGCCAGCAGCTTACCTGGGGGCGTCAGCTATGGCTACACCTTC. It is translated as CASSLPGGVSYGYTF.

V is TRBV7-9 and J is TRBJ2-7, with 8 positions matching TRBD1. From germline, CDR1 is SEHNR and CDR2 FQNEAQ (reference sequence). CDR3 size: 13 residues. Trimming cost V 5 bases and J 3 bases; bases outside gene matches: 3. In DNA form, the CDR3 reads TGTGCCAGCAGCCTGGACAGGGTCTACGAGCAGTACTTC. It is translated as CASSLDRVYEQYF.

The CDR3 DNA reads TGTGCCAGTAGTATAGCCCCGGGGGAGGCCGGGGAGCTGTTTTTT. Translated, it gives CASSIAPGEAGELFF. This rearrangement joins TRBV19 to TRBJ2-2, with D possibly TRBD2 on 6 matching bases. This CDR3 is built from 15 residues. CDR1 and CDR2 from the germline V gene are LNHDA and SQIVND (reference sequence). V dropped 1 base and J dropped 6 bases, with 12 bases sitting between them.